This T cell receptor (beta chain) derives from a study of T cell repertoires in cytomegalovirus infection. At the level of the study: Public TCR beta signatures marked donors with CMV infection and the matching HLA. General study results and limits: CMV-specific TCR beta clonotypes restricted by HLA-C were the ones dominating the ex vivo response. Cumulative frequency of public TCR beta families picked out carriers of CMV plus the relevant HLA.

Concerning this clonotype itself: Its antigen is currently unknown.

Each CDR3 protein gets one entry after TCRdb re-called the reads with MiXCR. The table records hundreds of thousands of distinct CDR3 sequences, 20% to 30% of them present only once. There are 16 residues in the CDR3. Trimming removed 1 base from V and 3 bases from J, with 12 bases in between. Germline-derived CDR1 and CDR2 are LNHNV and YYDKDF (reference sequence). The material sequenced was CD8+ T cells from PBMCs. The rearrangement links TRBV15 to TRBJ1-4, with no clear D. This TCR was sampled from a human donor in good health (CMV status not recorded). Some clones in this sample may be carry-over from other donors' samples. CDR3 DNA: TGTGCCACCAGCAGAGCGTCGCGGGGTTCTAATGAAAAACTGTTTTTT. Its protein product is CATSRASRGSNEKLFF. The variable domain in full, completed from reference TRBV15 and TRBJ1-4, reads DAMVIQNPRYQVTQFGKPVTLSCSQTLNHNVMYWYQQKSSQAPKLLFHYYDKDFNNEADTPDNFQSRRPNTSFCFLDIRSPGLGDTAMYLCATSRASRGSNEKLFFGSGTQLSVL.